Listed here are 15 T cell receptor beta chains from one sample, sequenced in a study of T cell responses to AZD1222 COVID-19 vaccine. The table came from immunoSEQ multiplex PCR; TCRdb's copy has only in-frame clones and leaves some out. The sample has under 150,000 clones, 75% to 95% seen once. The specimen was peripheral blood, collected on day 0 of MenACWY control vaccination. The receptors come from an adult in good health.

The chain couples TRBV4-1 to TRBJ1-2; D remains ambiguous. The CDR3 totals 16 residues. CDR1 and CDR2 (germline): MGHRA, YSYEKL. V was trimmed by 0 bases and J by 8 bases, leaving 19 bases between them. CDR3 amino acids: CASSQDRFLGVYGYTF. The DNA for the CDR3 is TGCGCCAGCAGCCAAGATCGGTTCCTAGGTGTATACGGCTACACCTTC.

The chain employs TRBV10-3 and TRBJ2-3; the D gene is possibly TRBD2 (6 bases). This CDR3 comprises 15 residues. CDR1 and CDR2 (germline): ENHRY, SYGVKD. V shed 2 bases and J shed 4 bases, with 13 bases lying between them. CDR3 nucleotides: TGTGCCATCAGTGAGGCCCAGTCGGGAGCAGATACGCAGTATTTT. Translation: CAISEAQSGADTQYF.

This chain links TRBV4-1 with TRBJ2-7; D remains ambiguous. The CDR3 sequence is 14 residues long. The V gene lost 4 bases and the J gene lost 5 bases, with 15 bases spanning the gap. Germline V gives CDR1 MGHRA, CDR2 YSYEKL. The CDR3 region is CASSLTPLFHEQYF. As DNA, the CDR3 is TGCGCCAGCAGCCTAACGCCTTTATTCCACGAGCAGTACTTC.

The chain employs TRBV4-1 and TRBJ1-6; TRBD1 might be the D (6 bases). The CDR3 spans 19 residues. The V end was cut by 0 bases, the J end by 0 bases, with 15 bases between. CDR1 is MGHRA, CDR2 YSYEKL, per germline. As DNA, the CDR3 is TGCGCCAGCAGCCAAGATGGTAACAGGGCAAGCTCCTATAATTCACCCCTCCACTTT. Its protein product is CASSQDGNRASSYNSPLHF.

The V and J genes are TRBV4-1 and TRBJ1-3; the D is unclear. The CDR3 extends over 14 amino acids. The V gene lost 2 bases and the J gene lost 2 bases, with 7 bases spanning the gap. Germline CDR1 and CDR2: MGHRA and YSYEKL. The CDR3 DNA reads TGCGCCAGCAGCCAATACCGGACTGGAAACACCATATATTTT. It codes for CASSQYRTGNTIYF.

This clone has a handful of counts. This chain uses TRBV9 with TRBJ2-7, with D possibly TRBD2 on 5 matching bases. CDR3 length: 14 residues. The ends were cut back, 4 bases at V and 6 bases at J, with 17 bases in the middle. The germline V gene has CDR1 SGDLS and CDR2 YYNGEE. CDR3 region: CASSQRASRGEQYF. The CDR3 nucleotides are TGTGCCAGCAGCCAACGGGCCTCCCGGGGCGAGCAGTACTTC.

Points on this clone: Other nucleotide sequences from this sample produce the same CDR3. The genes are TRBV18 and TRBJ2-5; D remains unclear. Germline-derived CDR1 and CDR2 are KGHSH and LQKENI. V lost 2 bases and J lost 5, with 6 bases in between. CDR3 length: 12 residues. The CDR3 reads CASSPDGETQYF. In DNA form, the CDR3 reads TGTGCCAGCTCACCAGACGGGGAGACCCAGTACTTC.

The rearrangement uses TRBV19 and TRBJ1-6; D is unclear. Trimming shortened V by 4 bases and J by 5 bases, and 6 bases separated the two germline ends. Germline assignment: CDR1 LNHDA and CDR2 SQIVND (reference sequence). The CDR3 contains 13 residues. For the CDR3, the DNA is TGTGCCAGTAGTACAACAGATAATTCACCCCTCCACTTT. Translating gives CASSTTDNSPLHF.

This clone has only one observation. The V and J genes are TRBV5-6 and TRBJ1-2; D is uncertain. The CDR3 has 14 residues. Germline CDR1 and CDR2: SGHDT and YYEEEE. Trimming stripped 4 bases from V and 4 bases from J, with 14 bases between. CDR3 nucleotides: TGTGCCAGCAGCCACGGAGGAGTTTTCTATGGCTACACCTTC. This gives the protein CASSHGGVFYGYTF.

This clone has more than one count but fewer than ten. The rearrangement uses TRBV18 and TRBJ2-7; D is perhaps TRBD2 (6 bases). V lost 10 bases and J 5 bases, leaving 27 bases between the germline ends. CDR1 and CDR2 (germline): KGHSH, LQKENI. The CDR3 is made up of 16 amino acids. In DNA, the CDR3 is TGTGCCACCAAAGGGTGGGGGACTCAATCCCTGGACGAGCAGTACTTC. This sequence encodes CATKGWGTQSLDEQYF. The complete variable domain, with remaining parts taken from reference TRBV18 and TRBJ2-7, reads NAGVMQNPRHLVRRRGQEARLRCSPMKGHSHVYWYRQLPEEGLKFMVYLQKENIIDESGMPKERFSAEFPKEGPSILRIQQVVRGDSAAYFCATKGWGTQSLDEQYFGPGTRLTVT.

The chain employs TRBV6-6 and TRBJ1-2, with 7 bases identical to TRBD1. CDR3 length: 13 residues. Germline values: CDR1 MNHNY, CDR2 SVGAGI (reference sequence). The ends lost 5 bases at V and 7 bases at J; junction bases unmatched: 7. This CDR3 reads CASSNTGESGYTF. The CDR3 nucleotides are TGTGCCAGCAGTAATACAGGGGAGTCTGGCTACACCTTC.

J is TRBJ1-3 and V is TRBV19, with D unclear. There are 11 residues in the CDR3. Germline loops: CDR1 LNHDA, CDR2 SQIVND (reference sequence). V gave up 5 bases and J gave up 9 bases, with 8 bases separating them. The CDR3 bases are TGTGCCAGTAGTGACCCCCCCACCATATATTTT. Protein product: CASSDPPTIYF.

J is TRBJ2-7 and V is TRBV18, with D hard to call. V dropped 0 bases and J dropped 0 bases, with 9 bases sitting between them. The length of the CDR3 is 15 residues. Germline V gene data show CDR1 as KGHSH and CDR2 as LQKENI. The CDR3 DNA reads TGTGCCAGCTCACCACCTGGCTGGGACTCCTACGAGCAGTACTTC. It is translated as CASSPPGWDSYEQYF.

This chain joins TRBV3-1 (or the pseudogene TRBV3-2) and TRBJ2-3, with 13 positions matching TRBD2. The CDR3 covers 15 residues. After removal of 4 bases from V and 4 bases from J, the junction contained 2 bases not matched to a gene. Germline V gene sequence: CDR1 LGHDT, CDR2 YNNKEL (reference sequence). This CDR3 is CASSLTSGGADTQYF. For the CDR3, the DNA is TGTGCCAGCAGCCTCACTAGCGGGGGGGCAGATACGCAGTATTTT.

The chain recombines TRBV6-5 with TRBJ1-2; unclear D gene. Germline CDR1 MNHEY, CDR2 SVGAGI. V lost 10 bases and J lost 0, with 15 bases in between. There are 14 residues in the CDR3. The CDR3 DNA reads as TGTGCCACTCGCGCAGGCTGGGCTAACTATGGCTACACCTTC. Encoded protein: CATRAGWANYGYTF.